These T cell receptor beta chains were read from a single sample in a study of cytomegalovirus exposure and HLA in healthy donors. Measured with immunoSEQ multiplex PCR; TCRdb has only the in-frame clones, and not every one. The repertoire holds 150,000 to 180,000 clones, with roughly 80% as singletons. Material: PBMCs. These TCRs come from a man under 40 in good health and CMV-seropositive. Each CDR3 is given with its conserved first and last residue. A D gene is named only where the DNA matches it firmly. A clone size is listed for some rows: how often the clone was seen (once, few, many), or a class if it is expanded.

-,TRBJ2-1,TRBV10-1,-,TGCGCCAGCAGTGAAGTTAGGAGCTCCTACAATGAGCAGTTCTTC,CASSEVRSSYNEQFF
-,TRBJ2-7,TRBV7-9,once,TGTGCCAGCAGCTCGCGAGGGAGGGGGAATGACTACGAGCAGTACTTC,CASSSRGRGNDYEQYF
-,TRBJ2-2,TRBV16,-,TGTGCCAGCAGCCATTCCCAGAACACCGGGGAGCTGTTTTTT,CASSHSQNTGELFF
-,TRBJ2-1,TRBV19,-,TGTGCCAGTAGTCCTGACTTATACAATGAGCAGTTCTTC,CASSPDLYNEQFF
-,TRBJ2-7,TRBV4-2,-,TGTGCCAGCAGCCAAGACTTTGGGGGCAGGACGCACGAGCAGTACTTC,CASSQDFGGRTHEQYF
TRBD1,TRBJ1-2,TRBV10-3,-,TGTGCCATCAGTGAGTCCACAGGGGGTAACTATGGCTACACCTTC,CAISESTGGNYGYTF
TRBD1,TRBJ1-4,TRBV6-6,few,TGTGCCAGCAGTTACGGGAAGGGGGCGAGAGATGAAAAACTGTTTTTT,CASSYGKGARDEKLFF
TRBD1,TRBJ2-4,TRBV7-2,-,TGTGCCAGCAGCCGGGACAGAACCATTCAGTACTTC,CASSRDRTIQYF
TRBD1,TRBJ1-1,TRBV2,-,TGTGCCAGCAGCCGAAGACAGGGTGGGAGCACTGAAGCTTTCTTT,CASSRRQGGSTEAFF
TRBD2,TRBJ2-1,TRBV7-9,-,TGTGCCAGCAGTCAAGAGTTAGCGGGAGTAGGTGAGCAGTTCTTC,CASSQELAGVGEQFF
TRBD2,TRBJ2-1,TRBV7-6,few,TGTGCCAGCAGCTTAACGACTGCTAGCGGGAGTGGTGAGCAGTTCTTC,CASSLTTASGSGEQFF
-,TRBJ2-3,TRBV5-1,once,TGCGCCAGCAGCTTGTATGGCACAGATACGCAGTATTTT,CASSLYGTDTQYF
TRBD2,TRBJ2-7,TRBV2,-,TGTGCCAGCACAACCCGGGGGGGGAACTACGAGCAGTACTTC,CASTTRGGNYEQYF
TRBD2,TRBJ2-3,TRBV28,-,TGTGCCAGCAGGACAGCGGGAGGGGGTGCAGATACGCAGTATTTT,CASRTAGGGADTQYF
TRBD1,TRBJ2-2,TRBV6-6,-,TGTGCCAGCAGTTACCAACAGGGGCCCTACACCGGGGAGCTGTTTTTT,CASSYQQGPYTGELFF
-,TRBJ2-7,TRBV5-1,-,TGCGCCAGCAGCTTGTGGGTGACGGGGTTCCTCTCCTACGAGCAGTACTTC,CASSLWVTGFLSYEQYF
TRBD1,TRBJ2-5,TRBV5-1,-,TGCGCCAGCAGCTGGACAGGGGGTCGGTATGAGACCCAGTACTTC,CASSWTGGRYETQYF
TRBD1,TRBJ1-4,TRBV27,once,TGTGCCAGCAGTCCAACGACAGGGAATAATGAAAAACTGTTTTTT,CASSPTTGNNEKLFF
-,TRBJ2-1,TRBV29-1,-,TGCAGCGGGGGACTTCAGGACTCCTACAATGAGCAGTTCTTC,CSGGLQDSYNEQFF
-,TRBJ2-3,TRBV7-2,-,TGTGCCAGCAGCTCCCTACTAGCTTTAAACACAGATACGCAGTATTTT,CASSSLLALNTDTQYF
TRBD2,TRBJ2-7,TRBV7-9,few,TGTGCCAGCAGCTCCAATAGCGGGAGGGCCCTCTACGAGCAGTACTTC,CASSSNSGRALYEQYF
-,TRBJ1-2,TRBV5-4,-,TGTGCCAGCAGCTCGGGCGGCCTGCCGGGGGACTATGGCTACCCCTTC,CASSSGGLPGDYGYPF
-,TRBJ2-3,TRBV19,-,TGTGCCAGTAGTATGGGGCAGGGCAGGACAGATACGCAGTATTTT,CASSMGQGRTDTQYF
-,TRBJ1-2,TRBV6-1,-,TGTGCCAGCAGTGAACTTAGGTCGGTGCGGGGATTCGATAACTATGGCTACACCTTC,CASSELRSVRGFDNYGYTF
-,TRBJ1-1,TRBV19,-,TGTGCCAGTCAGACTCAGGGAAGGAATTGTGAAGCTTTCTTT,CASQTQGRNCEAFF
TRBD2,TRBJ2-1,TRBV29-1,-,TGCAGCGTTGAAGGTGGAGGGCTAGCGGGCCCCGGCTCCTACAATGAGCAGTTCTTC,CSVEGGGLAGPGSYNEQFF